The clone carrying this T cell receptor (beta chain) was picked up a small number of times. Its target is unknown. The authors reverse transcribed all of the isolated RNA, so sequencing captured expressed TCRB transcripts. TCRdb keeps only in-frame clones here, not all; method: immunoSEQ multiplex PCR. The repertoire has some 500,000 clones, about an eighth of them found once; the top ten carry 0.045% to 0.06%. The entry originates in a study of beta chain features in type 1 diabetes. J gave up 2 bases and V 6 bases, and 12 bases lay outside the gene matches. CDR1 and CDR2 from the germline V gene are SGHAT and FQNNGV. The CDR3 totals 17 residues. Overall study findings and caveats: TCRB repertoires of naive, central memory and Treg cells appeared more similar among patients than among healthy donors.

Sequenced input: naive CD4+ T cells from blood. The chain carries TRBV11-2 and TRBJ2-5; the match to TRBD2 covers 10 bases. The TCR originated in a woman aged 18-29 years in good health. CDR3 nucleotide sequence: TGTGCCAGCAGACCGCGAAAACTAGCGGGGCGACAAGAGACCCAGTACTTC. The encoded protein is CASRPRKLAGRQETQYF.